This record concerns one T cell receptor (beta chain) sequence. Its antigen is not known. This sample was taken from a study of T cell responses to AZD1222 COVID-19 vaccine. Overall study findings and caveats: Rises in breadth and depth of Spike-specific TCRs came after two AZD1222 doses.

Sequencing was performed with immunoSEQ multiplex PCR; in TCRdb, only in-frame clones are kept and a portion is missing. The sample has some 79,000 clones; around 80% are singletons. The germline V gene has CDR1 SEHNR and CDR2 FQNEAQ (reference sequence). The CDR3 covers 13 residues. Trimming removed 4 bases at V and 1 base at J, with 7 bases between. This clonotype originated in an adult who received the AZD1222 COVID-19 vaccine. V usage is TRBV7-9 and J usage is TRBJ1-1; D gene unclear. Sequences were derived from peripheral blood, sampled 28 days after the second AZD1222 dose. This CDR3 is CASSSLSNTEAFF. The CDR3 DNA reads TGTGCCAGCAGCTCGTTATCGAACACTGAAGCTTTCTTT.